Following are 7 T cell receptor beta chains from one sample sequenced in a study of control samples from healthy donors and cancer patients. Some clones are missing from TCRdb's copy, which holds only in-frame ones; the method was immunoSEQ multiplex PCR. The table records 85,000 to 90,000 clones, roughly 84% of them present only once. The sequenced sample was blood. These receptor sequences come from a woman aged 40 to 50 in good health.

This clone came up once. V is TRBV2 and J is TRBJ2-5; TRBD2 agrees at 9 bases. CDR1 and CDR2 from the germline V gene are SNHLY and FYNNEI. Unmatched junction bases numbered 11, after V lost 5 bases and J lost 10 bases. The CDR3 spans 14 residues. The CDR3 DNA reads TGTGCCAGCAGTCCGACTAGCGGTGGACTCGACCAGTACTTC. Translated: CASSPTSGGLDQYF.

The rearrangement links TRBV7-2 to TRBJ2-7, with D unclear. Trimming took off 5 bases at V and 7 bases at J, with 12 bases between the two ends. Germline V lookup: CDR1 SGHTA, CDR2 FQGNSA. The CDR3 spans 12 residues. CDR3 residues: CASSPRSDEQYF. CDR3 DNA: TGTGCCAGCAGCCCCAGGAGCGATGAGCAGTACTTC. The whole variable domain, filled in from reference TRBV7-2 and TRBJ2-7, reads GAGVSQSPSNKVTEKGKDVELRCDPISGHTALYWYRQSLGQGLEFLIYFQGNSAPDKSGLPSDRFSAERTGGSVSTLTIQRTQQEDSAVYLCASSPRSDEQYFGPGTRLTVT.

The CDR3 coding sequence is TGTGCCAGCAGTTACTCGAGGGGCACAGATACGCAGTATTTT. Protein sequence: CASSYSRGTDTQYF. The gene calls are TRBV6-2 or TRBV6-3 and TRBJ2-3; a weak D match, TRBD2 (5 bases). The V gene's germline CDR1 is MNHEY and CDR2 SVGEGT. Trimming left V 0 bases short and J 1 base short, with 5 bases between. The CDR3 totals 14 residues.

The chain couples TRBV7-2 to TRBJ1-2; TRBD1 is a possible D gene (6 bases). Deletions cut 1 base from V and 5 bases from J, with 11 bases between. The CDR3 extends over 14 amino acids. From germline, CDR1 is SGHTA and CDR2 FQGNSA. CDR3 bases: TGTGCCAGCAGCTTAGAGGGACACCAATATGGCTACACCTTC. This sequence encodes CASSLEGHQYGYTF.

The chain carries TRBV3-1 (or the pseudogene TRBV3-2) and TRBJ1-1; D uncertain. CDR1 is LGHDT, CDR2 YNNKEL, per germline (reference sequence). There are 15 residues in the CDR3. V gave up 0 bases and J gave up 3 bases, with 11 bases separating them. The CDR3 spells CASSQDTRGYTEAFF. CDR3 in DNA: TGTGCCAGCAGCCAAGATACCAGAGGGTACACTGAAGCTTTCTTT.

CDR3 protein: CASSSLGDIYEQYF. The CDR3 nucleotides read TGCGCCAGCAGCTCGTTGGGGGACATATACGAGCAGTACTTC. The chain carries TRBV5-1 and TRBJ2-7; D may be TRBD1 (6 bases). The CDR3 consists of 14 residues. Germline assignment: CDR1 SGHRS and CDR2 YFSETQ. V was trimmed by 3 bases and J by 4 bases, leaving 14 bases between them.

The chain employs TRBV10-1 and TRBJ2-2; D is uncertain. The length of the CDR3 is 14 residues. Germline V gives CDR1 WNHNN, CDR2 SYGVQD (reference sequence). V shed 8 bases and J shed 0 bases, with 10 bases lying between them. DNA for the CDR3: TGCGCCAGCGGGTCCTTAGCGAACACCGGGGAGCTGTTTTTT. It is translated as CASGSLANTGELFF.